The rows below give T cell receptor beta chains drawn from one sample of a study of shared clonotypes between healthy human individuals. Sequencing was performed with immunoSEQ multiplex PCR; in TCRdb, only in-frame clones are kept and a portion is missing. The sample gives about 1.5 million clones, roughly 95% of which show up once; 1% to 1.5% is in the top ten. The sample taken for sequencing was naive CD4+ T cells sorted from blood. These receptors originate from a man younger than 45 in good health. The CDR3 runs from the conserved cysteine through the conserved F or W. A D gene is named only where the DNA matches it firmly. Where a row states a size, it is once, few, many or the class of an expanded clone; other rows omit it.

clone_size: once
v_call: TRBV18
j_call: TRBJ2-5
d_call: -
cdr3_nt: TGTGCCAGCACCCAGACAACCAAAGAGACCCAGTACTTC
cdr3_aa: CASTQTTKETQYF

clone_size: once
v_call: TRBV6-5
j_call: TRBJ2-5
d_call: -
cdr3_nt: TGTGCCAGCAGTTACTCAGCTACTACACTCCAAGAGACCCAGTACTTC
cdr3_aa: CASSYSATTLQETQYF

clone_size: -
v_call: TRBV7-9
j_call: TRBJ2-7
d_call: TRBD1
cdr3_nt: TGTGCCAGCAGCTTGCTAGACAGGGGGAAGCAGTACTTC
cdr3_aa: CASSLLDRGKQYF

clone_size: -
v_call: TRBV9
j_call: TRBJ2-1
d_call: TRBD2
cdr3_nt: TGTGCCAGCAGCCCCGGACTAGCGAGCAATGAGCAGTTCTTC
cdr3_aa: CASSPGLASNEQFF

clone_size: -
v_call: TRBV27
j_call: TRBJ2-1
d_call: -
cdr3_nt: TGTGCCAGCAGGGGGGGTCATATGAGCTCCTACAATGAGCAGTTCTTC
cdr3_aa: CASRGGHMSSYNEQFF

clone_size: -
v_call: TRBV7-6
j_call: TRBJ2-7
d_call: -
cdr3_nt: TGTGCCAGCAGTACTCGGGGGAGAAGCGAGCAGTACTTC
cdr3_aa: CASSTRGRSEQYF

clone_size: -
v_call: TRBV9
j_call: TRBJ1-5
d_call: -
cdr3_nt: TGTGCCAGCAGCGCAACAGGTAATAGCAATCAGCCCCAGCATTTT
cdr3_aa: CASSATGNSNQPQHF

clone_size: -
v_call: TRBV5-4
j_call: TRBJ2-2
d_call: -
cdr3_nt: TGTGCCAGCAGCTTGGAGTTTACCGGGGAGCTGTTTTTT
cdr3_aa: CASSLEFTGELFF

clone_size: -
v_call: TRBV14
j_call: TRBJ1-4
d_call: -
cdr3_nt: TGTGCCAGCAGCCAAGAACGGGCCGGGGTTTTTGAAAAACTGTTTTTT
cdr3_aa: CASSQERAGVFEKLFF

clone_size: -
v_call: TRBV19
j_call: TRBJ2-1
d_call: TRBD1
cdr3_nt: TGTGCCAGTAGTATAGAAGGAAGTCCGGGACAGGGGCGTCAAAATGAGCAGTTCTTC
cdr3_aa: CASSIEGSPGQGRQNEQFF

clone_size: once
v_call: TRBV28
j_call: TRBJ2-5
d_call: -
cdr3_nt: TGTGCCAGCAGTTCCCGGGCCCTGTGGTCTGAGACCCAGTACTTC
cdr3_aa: CASSSRALWSETQYF

clone_size: -
v_call: TRBV2
j_call: TRBJ1-1
d_call: TRBD1
cdr3_nt: TGTGCCAGCAAAAGACAGGGTCAGGACACTGAAGCTTTCTTT
cdr3_aa: CASKRQGQDTEAFF

clone_size: -
v_call: TRBV5-1
j_call: TRBJ2-1
d_call: TRBD2
cdr3_nt: TGCGCCAGCAGCATTTTCGGACTAGCGGACCGTGAGCAGTTCTTC
cdr3_aa: CASSIFGLADREQFF

clone_size: -
v_call: TRBV28
j_call: TRBJ2-7
d_call: -
cdr3_nt: TGTGCCAGCAGTTTACAGAGAAGAGACTCCTACGAGCAGTACTTC
cdr3_aa: CASSLQRRDSYEQYF

clone_size: -
v_call: TRBV5-5
j_call: TRBJ1-1
d_call: TRBD1
cdr3_nt: TGTGCCAGCAGCAATTGGACAGGGACGATGAACACTGAAGCTTTCTTT
cdr3_aa: CASSNWTGTMNTEAFF

clone_size: once
v_call: TRBV10-3
j_call: TRBJ2-1
d_call: -
cdr3_nt: TGTGCCATCAGTGAGTCTCAAAGGGAGGCTACCGGTGAGCAGTTCTTC
cdr3_aa: CAISESQREATGEQFF

clone_size: -
v_call: TRBV11-2
j_call: TRBJ2-3
d_call: -
cdr3_nt: TGTGCCAGCAGCCGCCGATTAGCGGAGATCACAGATACGCAGTATTTT
cdr3_aa: CASSRRLAEITDTQYF

clone_size: -
v_call: TRBV2
j_call: TRBJ2-7
d_call: -
cdr3_nt: TGTGCCAGCAGTAACAGGGACTCCTACGAGCAGTACTTC
cdr3_aa: CASSNRDSYEQYF

clone_size: -
v_call: TRBV10-3
j_call: TRBJ2-2
d_call: TRBD1
cdr3_nt: TGTGCCATCAAAGGGGGCGGCACCGGGGAGCTGTTTTTT
cdr3_aa: CAIKGGGTGELFF

clone_size: -
v_call: TRBV4-3
j_call: TRBJ2-2
d_call: -
cdr3_nt: TGCGCCAGCAGCCGGGTCAACACCGGGGAGCTGTTTTTT
cdr3_aa: CASSRVNTGELFF

clone_size: -
v_call: TRBV18
j_call: TRBJ2-1
d_call: -
cdr3_nt: TGTGCCAGCTCACCACAGCGGTACAATGAGCAGTTCTTC
cdr3_aa: CASSPQRYNEQFF

clone_size: -
v_call: TRBV28
j_call: TRBJ2-4
d_call: TRBD1
cdr3_nt: TGTGCCAGCAGTCTGACAGGGCACGCCATTCAGTACTTC
cdr3_aa: CASSLTGHAIQYF

clone_size: once
v_call: TRBV19
j_call: TRBJ1-5
d_call: -
cdr3_nt: TGTGCCAGTAATCAGGGGCGCTCGAGCAATCAGCCCCAGCATTTT
cdr3_aa: CASNQGRSSNQPQHF

clone_size: -
v_call: TRBV28
j_call: TRBJ2-7
d_call: -
cdr3_nt: TGTGCCAGCAGTCGCTCCTACGAGCAGTACTTC
cdr3_aa: CASSRSYEQYF

clone_size: -
v_call: TRBV4-2
j_call: TRBJ2-1
d_call: -
cdr3_nt: TGTGCCAGCAGCCAAGCTAGATCTAGACTCATCGCAAATGAGCAGTTCTTC
cdr3_aa: CASSQARSRLIANEQFF

clone_size: -
v_call: TRBV28
j_call: TRBJ2-2
d_call: TRBD2
cdr3_nt: TGTGCCAGCAGTTTACAGCTAGCGGGCACCGGGGAGCTGTTTTTT
cdr3_aa: CASSLQLAGTGELFF

clone_size: once
v_call: TRBV5-5
j_call: TRBJ2-7
d_call: -
cdr3_nt: TGTGCCAGCAGCTTTGGTATGGAAGTTCGGGCGGAGCAGTACTTC
cdr3_aa: CASSFGMEVRAEQYF

clone_size: -
v_call: TRBV5-5
j_call: TRBJ2-1
d_call: TRBD2
cdr3_nt: TGTGCCAGCAGCTTCCCACTAGCGCCCTCCTACAATGAGCAGTTCTTC
cdr3_aa: CASSFPLAPSYNEQFF

clone_size: -
v_call: TRBV4-1
j_call: TRBJ2-3
d_call: TRBD1
cdr3_nt: TGCGCCAGCAGTCTGCGGGACAGGGGCACAGATACGCAGTATTTT
cdr3_aa: CASSLRDRGTDTQYF

clone_size: once
v_call: TRBV29-1
j_call: TRBJ2-3
d_call: -
cdr3_nt: TGCAGCGTTGAGGGGACGCGGAGGACAGATACGCAGTATTTT
cdr3_aa: CSVEGTRRTDTQYF

clone_size: -
v_call: TRBV7-9
j_call: TRBJ2-1
d_call: -
cdr3_nt: TGTGCCAGCAGTCGTGGTGGCGGGTACAATGAGCAGTTCTTC
cdr3_aa: CASSRGGGYNEQFF

clone_size: -
v_call: TRBV28
j_call: TRBJ2-3
d_call: -
cdr3_nt: TGTGCCAGCCCCAGGGTCGGGACTCCAAGAGCTAGCACAGATACGCAGTATTTT
cdr3_aa: CASPRVGTPRASTDTQYF

clone_size: -
v_call: TRBV28
j_call: TRBJ2-2
d_call: TRBD1
cdr3_nt: TGTGCCAGCAGTTTACGACAGGGGTTAGGCACCGGGGAGCTGTTTTTT
cdr3_aa: CASSLRQGLGTGELFF

clone_size: -
v_call: TRBV18
j_call: TRBJ2-2
d_call: -
cdr3_nt: TGTGCCAGCTCACCAAAAGCACGGGGAGGGAACACCGGGGAGCTGTTTTTT
cdr3_aa: CASSPKARGGNTGELFF

clone_size: once
v_call: TRBV5-1
j_call: TRBJ2-1
d_call: TRBD2
cdr3_nt: TGCGCCAGCAGCCCTCCGGGACTAGCGGGAGGTTCCTACAATGAGCAGTTCTTC
cdr3_aa: CASSPPGLAGGSYNEQFF

clone_size: -
v_call: TRBV19
j_call: TRBJ1-5
d_call: -
cdr3_nt: TGTGCCAGTTCCGGACTGGACGGACTTCAGCCCCAGCATTTT
cdr3_aa: CASSGLDGLQPQHF

clone_size: -
v_call: TRBV7-9
j_call: TRBJ2-7
d_call: TRBD1
cdr3_nt: TGTGCCAGCACCTCGGCTGTAGGGACAGGGTCGTACGAGCAGTACTTC
cdr3_aa: CASTSAVGTGSYEQYF

clone_size: -
v_call: TRBV10-1
j_call: TRBJ2-5
d_call: -
cdr3_nt: TGCGCCAGCAGTGAGTCGAGCCAGCAAGAGACCCAGTACTTC
cdr3_aa: CASSESSQQETQYF

clone_size: -
v_call: TRBV18
j_call: TRBJ2-3
d_call: TRBD2
cdr3_nt: TGTGCCAGCTCACCAGTGGCCGGGACTAGCGCGACTGTGGATACGCAGTATTTT
cdr3_aa: CASSPVAGTSATVDTQYF

clone_size: -
v_call: TRBV6-5
j_call: TRBJ2-7
d_call: -
cdr3_nt: TGTGCCAGCAGTTACTCCCGAGACTCTAATCCGCAGTACTTC
cdr3_aa: CASSYSRDSNPQYF

clone_size: -
v_call: TRBV9
j_call: TRBJ2-2
d_call: TRBD2
cdr3_nt: TGTGCCAGCAGCCCCACGGGGGGGAGTGGCGGGGAGCTGTTTTTT
cdr3_aa: CASSPTGGSGGELFF

clone_size: -
v_call: TRBV19
j_call: TRBJ2-5
d_call: TRBD2
cdr3_nt: TGTGCCAGTAGTATGGATAGCGGGAGATTGGAGACCCAGTACTTC
cdr3_aa: CASSMDSGRLETQYF